One and the same sample provided the 11 T cell receptor beta chains below, sequenced in a study of T cell repertoires in cytomegalovirus infection. Which antigens these TCRs recognize remains unknown. TCRdb reprocessed the reads with MiXCR, giving one entry per CDR3 protein. The profile shows a few hundred thousand distinct CDR3 sequences, around 40% of them singletons. The material sequenced was cultured PBMCs, taken from culture after CMV antigen stimulation. These receptors were collected from a human donor in good health (CMV status not recorded). Some clones in this sample may be carry-over from other donors' samples.

V and J are TRBV4-3 and TRBJ1-2, with TRBD1 matching 10 bases. Germline V lookup: CDR1 LGHNA, CDR2 YSLEER. The junction had 11 bases not matched to a gene; V was cut back by 2 bases and J by 2 bases. The CDR3 has 18 amino acids. The CDR3 reads CASSQTGTGEIWNYGYTF. CDR3 coding DNA: TGCGCCAGCAGCCAAACCGGGACAGGGGAAATTTGGAACTATGGCTACACCTTC.

Details on this clonotype: A single base separates this from a much larger clone, so it may be a read error. The CDR3 end shows no conserved phenylalanine or tryptophan, and so a read error is likely. The CDR3 loop is CASSLDLRGEQYI. Written as DNA, the CDR3 is TGTGCCAGCAGCTTAGATCTGCGTGGGGAGCAGTACATC. V and J are TRBV7-2 and TRBJ2-7; no firm D call. V lost 1 base, J lost 7 bases, and 11 bases lay in between. In germline, CDR1 is SGHTA, CDR2 FQGNSA. The CDR3 sequence is 13 residues long.

The table lists this clonotype with a few counts. The rearrangement links TRBV4-2 to TRBJ1-2, with TRBD1 as a possible D gene (5 bases). CDR3 length equals 16 residues. Germline assignment: CDR1 LGHNA and CDR2 YNFKEQ. V gave up 0 bases and J gave up 4 bases, with 15 bases separating them. For the CDR3, the DNA is TGTGCCAGCAGCCAAGATGTCCCGGGGGTGGCCTATGGCTACACCTTC. It yields the protein CASSQDVPGVAYGYTF.

This clonotype was recorded a few times. This chain connects TRBV7-2 to TRBJ1-4; D gene unclear. Germline lookup yields CDR1 SGHTA and CDR2 FQGNSA. Trimming stripped 3 bases from V and 5 bases from J, with 10 bases between. The length of the CDR3 is 14 residues. The CDR3 loop is CASSLAVENEKLFF. The CDR3 nucleotides are TGTGCCAGCAGCTTGGCCGTAGAAAATGAAAAACTGTTTTTT.

The J gene is TRBJ1-4, the V gene TRBV6-7; 8 bases agree with TRBD1. TRBV6-7 is known as an ORF, though its function is uncertain. This CDR3 has 14 residues. V lost 6 bases, J lost 8 bases, and 8 bases stayed unmatched. The CDR3 sequence: CASRSGGVEEKLFF. CDR3 DNA: TGTGCCAGCAGATCAGGGGGCGTCGAAGAAAAACTGTTTTTT.

This clonotype was observed a single time. The V and J genes are TRBV20-1 and TRBJ2-7, with no clear D. Germline V gene lookup returns CDR1 DFQATT and CDR2 SNEGSKA (reference sequence). This CDR3 spans 14 amino acids. V lost 0 bases, J lost 3 bases, and 12 bases lay in between. The CDR3 here is CSARDHRAGYEQYF. The CDR3, as DNA: TGCAGTGCTAGAGATCACAGAGCAGGCTACGAGCAGTACTTC.

The V and J genes are TRBV4-1 and TRBJ1-1; TRBD1 agrees at 7 bases. Germline V gives CDR1 MGHRA, CDR2 YSYEKL. This CDR3 has 17 residues. Germline trimming cut 4 bases from V and 0 bases from J; bases unmatched to any gene: 11. CDR3 coding DNA: TGCGCCAGCAGCCTATTCGGGACAGCTATGATGAACACTGAAGCTTTCTTT. Its translation is CASSLFGTAMMNTEAFF.

V gene TRBV2 combines with J gene TRBJ2-5; no clear D. The V and J ends lost 7 bases and 7 bases respectively, with 10 bases between them. CDR1 is SNHLY and CDR2 is FYNNEI in the germline V gene. CDR3 size: 11 residues. CDR3 loop: CASMRTGTQYF. The CDR3, as DNA: TGTGCCAGCATGAGGACGGGGACCCAGTACTTC.

The J gene is TRBJ1-6, the V gene TRBV11-2; D uncertain. Germline lookup yields CDR1 SGHAT and CDR2 FQNNGV. With 1 base removed from V and 15 bases from J, the gap between germline ends came to 16 bases. CDR3 length equals 14 residues. The CDR3 sequence: CASSLVTAPMVLHF. The CDR3 nucleotides are TGTGCCAGCAGCTTAGTGACGGCCCCGATGGTCCTCCACTTT.

In its sample, this clonotype was seen once. The V call is TRBV5-6, the J call TRBJ2-7; 13 bases line up with TRBD2. V gave up 5 bases and J gave up 1 base; unmatched junction bases: 6. CDR1 and CDR2 (germline): SGHDT, YYEEEE. The CDR3 length is 16 residues. The CDR3 here is CASSSRTSGRSYEQYF. DNA of the CDR3: TGTGCCAGCAGTTCCCGGACTAGCGGGAGATCCTACGAGCAGTACTTC.

This clonotype occurred many times. The chain carries TRBV7-2 and TRBJ1-1, with a possible D match to TRBD1 (6 bases). Germline assignment: CDR1 SGHTA and CDR2 FQGNSA. CDR3 length: 15 amino acids. Between the trimmed V and J ends, which lost 6 bases and 5 bases, there was a span of 19 bases. CDR3 loop: CASSDPSGGRTEAFF. Here the CDR3 DNA reads TGTGCCAGCAGTGACCCGTCCGGGGGGCGGACTGAAGCTTTCTTT.